This T cell receptor beta chain came from a study of T cell repertoires in cytomegalovirus infection. Study summary: Recently identified HLA-C-restricted CMV epitopes were used, and well-studied HLA-B-restricted CMV epitopes were used as well. Study conclusions and caveats: The cumulative frequency of public TCR beta families distinguished individuals who carried CMV together with the relevant HLA.

In TCRdb, the reads were re-called with MiXCR into one record per CDR3 protein. The sample records 370,000 or so distinct CDR3 sequences, roughly 34% being singletons. Germline V lookup: CDR1 LNHDA, CDR2 SQIVND (reference sequence). V lost 3 bases and J 0 bases, leaving 5 bases between the germline ends. The CDR3 is made up of 13 amino acids. This clonotype has more than one count but fewer than ten. Antigen specificity is unknown. This clonotype was sampled from a human donor in good health (CMV status not recorded). Some clones in this sample may be carry-over from other donors' samples. V and J are TRBV19 and TRBJ1-1; D is unclear. This sample comprised cultured PBMCs, obtained from culture after CMV antigen stimulation. The CDR3 bases are TGTGCCAGTAGTATGTTGGTGAACACTGAAGCTTTCTTT. This translates into CASSMLVNTEAFF.